The 12 T cell receptor beta chains below come from one sample, sequenced in a study of T cell responses to AZD1222 COVID-19 vaccine. The table came from immunoSEQ multiplex PCR; TCRdb's copy has only in-frame clones and leaves some out. This repertoire shows around 44,000 clones, 80% to 90% found once; its top ten account for less than 7%. Material: peripheral blood, obtained 28 days after the second AZD1222 dose. The receptors were sampled from an adult who received the AZD1222 COVID-19 vaccine.

The V gene is TRBV5-1, the J gene TRBJ1-6, with D unresolved. Per the germline V gene, CDR1 is SGHRS and CDR2 is YFSETQ. Trimming pared 3 bases from V and 10 bases from J, leaving 17 bases between. This CDR3 comprises 15 residues. CDR3 sequence (DNA): TGCGCCAGCAGCTCCGGGTTGTTGGGCGGATCACCCCTCCACTTT. This encodes CASSSGLLGGSPLHF. Variable domain in full (rest from reference TRBV5-1 and TRBJ1-6): KAGVTQTPRYLIKTRGQQVTLSCSPISGHRSVSWYQQTPGQGLQFLFEYFSETQRNKGNFPGRFSGRQFSNSRSEMNVSTLELGDSALYLCASSSGLLGGSPLHFGNGTRLTVT.

This clone showed up just a few times. CDR3 protein: CASTTTDGSYEQYF. The CDR3 DNA follows: TGCGCCAGCACCACGACGGACGGCTCCTACGAGCAGTACTTC. This chain joins TRBV5-1 and TRBJ2-7, with D unclear. V was pared by 6 bases and J by 0 bases, with 13 bases between. Per the germline V gene, CDR1 is SGHRS and CDR2 is YFSETQ. There are 14 residues in the CDR3.

The chain carries TRBV7-6 and TRBJ2-3; D is undetermined. The germline V and J ends were trimmed by 0 bases and 7 bases, with 2 bases remaining between them. CDR3 length equals 11 residues. From germline, CDR1 is SGHVS and CDR2 FNYEAQ. CDR3 protein: CASSLANTQYF. The CDR3 DNA follows: TGTGCCAGCAGCTTAGCAAATACGCAGTATTTT.

V gene TRBV11-2 combines with J gene TRBJ1-5, with TRBD1 matching over 7 bases. This CDR3 region has 16 residues. Germline V lookup: CDR1 SGHAT, CDR2 FQNNGV. After removal of 5 bases from V and 3 bases from J, the junction contained 10 bases not matched to a gene. The CDR3 spells CASSNRRGTDNQPQHF. The CDR3 nucleotides read TGTGCCAGCAGCAATAGGAGGGGGACAGACAATCAGCCCCAGCATTTT.

V and J are TRBV16 and TRBJ2-7; 8 bases align to TRBD2. Germline-derived CDR1 and CDR2 are KGHSY and FQNENV. After removal of 4 bases from V and 5 bases from J, the junction contained 7 bases not matched to a gene. This CDR3 comprises 14 residues. The chain's CDR3 is CASSRSGGVHEQYF. The CDR3 DNA reads as TGTGCCAGCAGCCGGTCGGGAGGGGTTCACGAGCAGTACTTC.

About this clone: The junction differs from germline at one of its ends, possibly a read error. This chain joins TRBV9 and TRBJ2-5; a possible D gene is TRBD2 (6 bases). The CDR3 length is 13 residues. Looked up from germline, CDR1 is SGDLS and CDR2 is YYNGEE. CDR3: CASSVDPSEASNF. The CDR3, as DNA: TGTGCCAGCAGCGTAGACCCTAGCGAGGCTTCTAACTTC.

The chain has TRBV7-3 and TRBJ1-1; the match to TRBD1 covers 7 bases. The germline CDR1 and CDR2 sequences are SGHTA and FQGTGA. This CDR3 spans 15 amino acids. V was pared by 2 bases and J by 1 base, with 4 bases of the junction left unmatched. The CDR3 loop reads CASSLLGGTNTEAFF. The CDR3 nucleotides are TGTGCCAGCAGCTTATTAGGGGGCACGAACACTGAAGCTTTCTTT.

The CDR3 coding sequence is TGTGCCAGCAGCTTGGGTCACAGCTATCGAGTCGCGAACACCGGGGAGCTGTTTTTT. It translates to CASSLGHSYRVANTGELFF. The chain joins TRBV5-4 to TRBJ2-2, with no clear D. The V gene lost 0 bases and the J gene lost 0 bases, with 18 bases spanning the gap. CDR1 is SGHNT and CDR2 is YYREEE in the germline V gene (reference sequence). The CDR3 covers 19 residues.

The J gene is TRBJ1-4, the V gene TRBV5-6; D gene ambiguous. Germline V CDR1 and CDR2: SGHDT, YYEEEE. This CDR3 is 14 amino acids long. V lost 0 bases, J lost 0 bases, and 3 bases lay in between. The CDR3 region has the DNA TGTGCCAGCAGCTTGGGGCCAACTAATGAAAAACTGTTTTTT. Translated, it gives CASSLGPTNEKLFF.

This clone has just a few counts. The chain is built from TRBV9 and TRBJ2-7; tentatively, D is TRBD1 (5 bases). Trimming shortened V by 3 bases and J by 3 bases, and 10 bases separated the two germline ends. The CDR3 totals 13 residues. Germline values: CDR1 SGDLS, CDR2 YYNGEE. CDR3 nucleotides: TGTGCCAGCAGCGCCAGCGACAGCTACGAGCAGTACTTC. Translated: CASSASDSYEQYF.

The chain's CDR3 is CASTNLVGTEAFF. Here the CDR3 DNA reads TGTGCCAGTACCAACCTGGTGGGGACTGAAGCTTTCTTT. The V gene is TRBV19, the J gene TRBJ1-1; D not certain. Germline V lookup: CDR1 LNHDA, CDR2 SQIVND (reference sequence). Deletions cut 7 bases from V and 5 bases from J, with 14 bases between. The CDR3 has 13 residues.

This chain uses TRBV7-2 with TRBJ1-2, with D unclear. V was trimmed by 1 base and J by 3 bases, leaving 9 bases between them. Germline CDR1 reads SGHTA; CDR2 reads FQGNSA. CDR3 length equals 14 residues. This chain's CDR3 is CASSLGFGDYGYTF. The CDR3 coding sequence is TGTGCCAGCAGCTTAGGTTTTGGGGACTATGGCTACACCTTC.